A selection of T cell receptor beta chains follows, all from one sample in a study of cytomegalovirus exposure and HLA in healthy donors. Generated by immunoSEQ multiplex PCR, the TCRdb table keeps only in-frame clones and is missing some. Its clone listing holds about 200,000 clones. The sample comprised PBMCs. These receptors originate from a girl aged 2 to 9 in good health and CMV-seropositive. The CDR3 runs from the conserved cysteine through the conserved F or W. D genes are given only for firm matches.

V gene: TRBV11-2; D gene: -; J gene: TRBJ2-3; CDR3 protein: CASSLGGPYDFTDTQYF; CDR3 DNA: TGTGCCAGCAGCTTAGGGGGGCCGTATGATTTCACAGATACGCAGTATTTT
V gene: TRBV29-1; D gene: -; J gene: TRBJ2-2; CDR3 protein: CSVGAAFEGELFF; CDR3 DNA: TGCAGCGTTGGGGCCGCCTTTGAGGGGGAGCTGTTTTTT
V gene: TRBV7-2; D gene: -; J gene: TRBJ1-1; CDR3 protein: CASSLEADTEAFF; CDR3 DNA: TGTGCCAGCAGCTTAGAGGCGGACACTGAAGCTTTCTTT
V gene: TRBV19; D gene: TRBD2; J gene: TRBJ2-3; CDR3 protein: CASRPSGAADTQYF; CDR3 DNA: TGTGCCAGTAGACCTAGCGGGGCCGCAGATACGCAGTATTTT
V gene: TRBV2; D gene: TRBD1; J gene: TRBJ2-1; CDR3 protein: CASTRDSFSYNEQFF; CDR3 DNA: TGTGCCAGCACCCGGGACAGCTTCTCCTACAATGAGCAGTTCTTC
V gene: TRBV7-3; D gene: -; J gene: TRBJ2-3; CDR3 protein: CASSAGEADTQYF; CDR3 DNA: TGTGCCAGCAGCGCCGGGGAGGCAGATACGCAGTATTTT
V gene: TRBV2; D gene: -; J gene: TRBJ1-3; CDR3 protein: CASSDQEGNTIYF; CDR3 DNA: TGTGCCAGCAGTGATCAGGAAGGAAACACCATATATTTT
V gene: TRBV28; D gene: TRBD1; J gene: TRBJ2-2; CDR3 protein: CAVSSVGTGGWPGELFF; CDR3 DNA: TGTGCCGTCAGTAGCGTGGGGACAGGGGGTTGGCCCGGGGAGCTGTTTTTT
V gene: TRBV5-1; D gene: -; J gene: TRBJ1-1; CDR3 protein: CASSFDRNTEAFF; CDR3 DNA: TGCGCCAGCAGCTTTGACAGGAACACTGAAGCTTTCTTT
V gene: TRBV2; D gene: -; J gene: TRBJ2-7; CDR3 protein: CASSGDFATYEQYF; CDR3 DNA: TGTGCCAGCAGTGGGGACTTCGCTACCTACGAGCAGTACTTC
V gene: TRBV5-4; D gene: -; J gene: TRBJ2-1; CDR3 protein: CASSFGRQSYTIFPDEQFF; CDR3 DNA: TGTGCCAGCAGCTTTGGTCGCCAATCCTATACTATTTTCCCGGATGAGCAGTTCTTC
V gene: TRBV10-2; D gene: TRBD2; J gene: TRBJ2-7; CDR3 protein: CASSDRAGGYEQYF; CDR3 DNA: TGCGCCAGCAGTGATCGAGCGGGAGGGTACGAGCAGTACTTC
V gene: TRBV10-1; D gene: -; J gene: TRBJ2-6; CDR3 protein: CASSDDSGWAGANVLTF; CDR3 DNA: TGCGCCAGCAGTGATGATTCGGGGTGGGCTGGGGCCAACGTCCTGACTTTC
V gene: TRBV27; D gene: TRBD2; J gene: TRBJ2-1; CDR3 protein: CASSPPPGLAGVEQFF; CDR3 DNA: TGTGCCAGCAGTCCCCCCCCGGGACTAGCGGGAGTTGAGCAGTTCTTC
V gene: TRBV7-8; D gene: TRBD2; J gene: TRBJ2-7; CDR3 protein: CASSLEVNVGLAGYEQYF; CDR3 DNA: TGTGCCAGCAGCTTAGAAGTCAATGTAGGACTAGCGGGTTACGAGCAGTACTTC
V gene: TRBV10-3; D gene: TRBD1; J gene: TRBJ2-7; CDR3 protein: CATRRTGGNEQYF; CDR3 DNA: TGTGCCACCAGACGGACAGGGGGGAACGAGCAGTACTTC
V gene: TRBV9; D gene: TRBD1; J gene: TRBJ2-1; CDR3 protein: CASSVRDRASNEQFF; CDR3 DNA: TGTGCCAGCAGCGTCCGGGACAGGGCTTCCAATGAGCAGTTCTTC
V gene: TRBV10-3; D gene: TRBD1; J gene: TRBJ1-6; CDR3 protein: CAISEVGTGNNSPLHF; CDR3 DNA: TGTGCCATCAGTGAGGTCGGGACAGGAAATAATTCACCCCTCCACTTT
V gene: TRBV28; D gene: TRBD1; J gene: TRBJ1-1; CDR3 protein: CASGQRDTEAFF; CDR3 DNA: TGTGCCTCGGGACAGAGGGACACTGAAGCTTTCTTT
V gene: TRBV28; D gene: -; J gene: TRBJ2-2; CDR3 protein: CASSLGLEDNTGELFF; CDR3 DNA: TGTGCCAGCAGTTTGGGGCTAGAGGATAACACCGGGGAGCTGTTTTTT
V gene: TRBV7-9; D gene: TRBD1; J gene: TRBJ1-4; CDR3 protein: CASSLVGTGDEKLFF; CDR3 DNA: TGTGCCAGCAGCTTAGTCGGGACAGGGGATGAAAAACTGTTTTTT
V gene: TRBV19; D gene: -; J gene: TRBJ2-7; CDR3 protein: CASSIGWQYEQYF; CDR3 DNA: TGTGCCAGTAGTATAGGGTGGCAATACGAGCAGTACTTC
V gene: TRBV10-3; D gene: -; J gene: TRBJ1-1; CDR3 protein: CAISDTGRALNTEAFF; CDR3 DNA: TGTGCCATCAGCGATACAGGGAGGGCGTTGAACACTGAAGCTTTCTTT
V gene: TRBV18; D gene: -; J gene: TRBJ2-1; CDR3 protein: CASSPPSPSYNEQFF; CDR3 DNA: TGTGCCAGCTCACCACCTTCCCCATCCTACAATGAGCAGTTCTTC
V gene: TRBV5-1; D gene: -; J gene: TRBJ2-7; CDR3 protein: CASSFDKGDYEQYF; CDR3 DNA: TGCGCCAGCAGCTTCGACAAGGGGGATTACGAGCAGTACTTC
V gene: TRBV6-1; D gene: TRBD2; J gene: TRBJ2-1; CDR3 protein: CASGGRIGNEQFF; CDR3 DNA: TGTGCCAGCGGCGGGAGGATTGGCAATGAGCAGTTCTTC
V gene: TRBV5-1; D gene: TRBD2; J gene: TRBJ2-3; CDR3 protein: CASSLVGDYQSTDTQYF; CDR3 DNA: TGCGCCAGCAGCTTGGTGGGGGACTACCAGAGCACAGATACGCAGTATTTT
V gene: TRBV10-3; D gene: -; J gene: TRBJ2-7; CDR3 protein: CAISSSAADYEQYF; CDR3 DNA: TGTGCCATCAGCTCAAGCGCAGCAGACTACGAGCAGTACTTC
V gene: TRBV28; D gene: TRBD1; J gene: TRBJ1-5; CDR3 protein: CASSLWTGQGPNQPQHF; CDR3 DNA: TGTGCCAGCAGTTTATGGACGGGACAGGGTCCCAATCAGCCCCAGCATTTT
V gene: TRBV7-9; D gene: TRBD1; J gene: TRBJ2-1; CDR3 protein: CASSFGTGVISSYNEQFF; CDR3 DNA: TGTGCCAGCAGCTTTGGGACAGGGGTCATTAGCTCCTACAATGAGCAGTTCTTC
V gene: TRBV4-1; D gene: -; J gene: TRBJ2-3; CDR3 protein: CASSQVPNLDTQYF; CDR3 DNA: TGCGCCAGCAGCCAAGTGCCGAACTTAGATACGCAGTATTTT
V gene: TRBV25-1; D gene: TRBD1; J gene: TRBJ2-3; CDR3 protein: CASTTGESTDTQYF; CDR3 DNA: TGTGCCAGCACAACAGGGGAAAGCACAGATACGCAGTATTTT
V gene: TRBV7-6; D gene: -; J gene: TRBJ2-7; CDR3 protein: CASSFTRSWFEEQYF; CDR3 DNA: TGTGCCAGCAGCTTCACCCGGTCCTGGTTTGAGGAGCAGTACTTC
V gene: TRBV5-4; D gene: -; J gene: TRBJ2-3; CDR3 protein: CASSLRSAGRYTTDTQYF; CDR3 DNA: TGTGCCAGCAGCCTCCGGTCCGCGGGACGCTACACTACAGATACGCAGTATTTT
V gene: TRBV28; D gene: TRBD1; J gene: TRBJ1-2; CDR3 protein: CASIQGTLANYGYTF; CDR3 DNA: TGTGCCAGTATACAGGGGACGTTAGCTAACTATGGCTACACCTTC
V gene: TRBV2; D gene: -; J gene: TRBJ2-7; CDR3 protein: CASSDPTTISYEQYF; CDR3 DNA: TGTGCCAGCAGTGACCCGACAACAATCTCCTACGAGCAGTACTTC